The T cell receptor (beta chain) described here comes from a study of T cells in localized non-small cell lung cancer. General study findings and limits: Across samples, adjacent lung featured a median roughly 60 of the top 100 tumor clones. Without multi-region sequencing, intratumor heterogeneity could not be excluded.

Some clones are missing from TCRdb's copy, which holds only in-frame ones; the method was immunoSEQ multiplex PCR. The repertoire has approximately 2,000 clones, about 23% of them found once; the top ten carry approximately 7.7%. About this clone itself: Its antigen is unknown.

CDR3 length: 13 amino acids. Germline V gene lookup returns CDR1 GTSNPN and CDR2 SVGIG (reference sequence). The ends lost 5 bases at V and 7 bases at J; junction bases unmatched: 10. This chain connects TRBV30 to TRBJ2-7; 8 positions match TRBD1. This TCR derives from a man between 40 and 70 years old with stage III lung adenocarcinoma. Sequenced material: lung tumor tissue, taken before any cancer treatment. CDR3 sequence reads: CAWQGATPWEQYF. CDR3 in DNA: TGTGCCTGGCAGGGGGCGACGCCGTGGGAGCAGTACTTC.